Below, 11 T cell receptor beta chains from the same sample are listed, as sequenced in a study of Ad26.COV2.S vaccination and SARS-CoV-2 variants. Assay used: immunoSEQ multiplex PCR; TCRdb lists only in-frame clones, some missing. The sample holds about 350,000 clones; 80% to 90% are singletons and the top ten take about 3.5%. Treatment denoted: approximately 18 received Ad26.COV2.S at low or high dose, single or two shots; about 5 received placebo; per-sample allocation not given. The investigators took samples on day 63 after the first vaccine or placebo injection. This specimen consisted of peripheral blood, obtained in a trial of Ad26.COV2.S vaccine versus placebo. The receptor set was obtained from a person aged 18-65 years who received the Ad26.COV2.S COVID-19 vaccine or a placebo.

The genes are TRBV6-5 and TRBJ1-2; 8 nucleotides match TRBD1. Germline lookup yields CDR1 MNHEY and CDR2 SVGAGI. Germline trimming cut 6 bases from V and 6 bases from J; bases unmatched to any gene: 12. The CDR3 extends over 15 amino acids. CDR3 sequence: CASSPPLTGVHGYTF. DNA of the CDR3: TGTGCCAGCAGCCCCCCTCTGACAGGGGTCCATGGCTACACCTTC.

The V and J genes are TRBV4-1 and TRBJ2-2; no definite D call. Trimming left V 5 bases short and J 7 bases short, with 11 bases between. This CDR3 region has 13 residues. Germline V CDR1 and CDR2: MGHRA, YSYEKL. The CDR3 DNA reads as TGCGCCAGCAGCACACGACCGGGCGGGGAGCTGTTTTTT. Encoded protein: CASSTRPGGELFF.

This clone was seen only once. V gene TRBV11-2 combines with J gene TRBJ1-2; D remains unclear. This CDR3 is built from 15 residues. V lost 5 bases, J lost 4 bases, and 17 bases lay in between. CDR1 SGHAT and CDR2 FQNNGV come from the germline V gene. This CDR3 is CASSQVDFSGYGYTF. CDR3 nucleotides: TGTGCCAGCAGCCAGGTGGACTTCTCGGGCTATGGCTACACCTTC.

This rearrangement joins TRBV13 to TRBJ1-1; D remains unclear. The V gene's germline CDR1 is PRHDT and CDR2 FYEKMQ (reference sequence). The CDR3 extends over 16 amino acids. Trimming took off 1 base at V and 5 bases at J, with 17 bases between the two ends. This CDR3 is CASSLENSPRETEAFF. CDR3 coding DNA: TGTGCCAGCAGCTTAGAAAATAGCCCCCGCGAAACTGAAGCTTTCTTT.

V gene TRBV6-2 or TRBV6-3 combines with J gene TRBJ2-7; D is undetermined. The CDR3 totals 14 residues. Germline lookup yields CDR1 MNHEY and CDR2 SVGEGT. Between the trimmed V and J ends, which lost 4 bases and 5 bases, there was a span of 15 bases. The DNA of the CDR3 is TGTGCCAGCAGTTTCCCTACGGGCAAGGACGAGCAGTACTTC. Its translation is CASSFPTGKDEQYF.

J is TRBJ2-5 and V is TRBV7-9; D not resolved. Germline CDR1 reads SEHNR; CDR2 reads FQNEAQ (reference sequence). The CDR3 sequence is 14 residues long. The V end lost 4 bases, the J end lost 1 base, and 10 bases lay between the germline ends. CDR3 residues: CASSYVAAQETQYF. The CDR3 DNA reads TGTGCCAGCAGCTACGTGGCAGCCCAAGAGACCCAGTACTTC.

The V call is TRBV7-9, the J call TRBJ2-3, with TRBD2 matching over 10 bases. CDR1 is SEHNR and CDR2 is FQNEAQ in the germline V gene (reference sequence). This CDR3 comprises 16 residues. The V and J ends lost 1 base and 2 bases, in that order; junction bases with no gene match: 3. CDR3 loop: CASSLGTSGFTDTQYF. Written as DNA, the CDR3 is TGTGCCAGCAGCTTAGGGACTAGCGGATTCACAGATACGCAGTATTTT. Using reference TRBV7-9 and TRBJ2-3 for the parts outside the CDR3, the full variable domain is DTGVSQNPRHKITKRGQNVTFRCDPISEHNRLYWYRQTLGQGPEFLTYFQNEAQLEKSRLLSDRFSAERPKGSFSTLEIQRTEQGDSAMYLCASSLGTSGFTDTQYFGPGTRLTVL.

This chain connects TRBV19 to TRBJ1-2; D not resolved. Looked up from germline, CDR1 is LNHDA and CDR2 is SQIVND (reference sequence). The length of the CDR3 is 15 residues. Trimming took off 3 bases at V and 3 bases at J, with 14 bases between the two ends. Here the CDR3 DNA reads TGTGCCAGTAGTATTCTAGGTAACAGAGACTATGGCTACACCTTC. Protein product: CASSILGNRDYGYTF.

This sequence joins TRBV4-1 and TRBJ2-5; possible D gene TRBD2, 6 bases. The CDR3 consists of 13 residues. Trimming removed 3 bases from V and 13 bases from J, with 18 bases in between. In germline, CDR1 is MGHRA, CDR2 YSYEKL. DNA of the CDR3: TGCGCCAGCAGCCAGGGACTCTCGGGTAGTCCGTACTTC. Residues: CASSQGLSGSPYF.

The chain uses TRBV30 and TRBJ2-3; D is unresolved. The ends were cut back, 5 bases at V and 4 bases at J, with 19 bases in the middle. This CDR3 spans 15 amino acids. CDR1 is GTSNPN, CDR2 SVGIG, per germline (reference sequence). CDR3 nucleotides: TGTGCCTGGTTGCCCGGCGGCCTAGGCCCAGATACGCAGTATTTT. This sequence encodes CAWLPGGLGPDTQYF. Supplemented by reference TRBV30 and TRBJ2-3, the full variable domain reads SQTIHQWPATLVQPVGSPLSLECTVEGTSNPNLYWYRQAAGRGLQLLFYSVGIGQISSEVPQNLSASRPQDRQFILSSKKLLLSDSGFYLCAWLPGGLGPDTQYFGPGTRLTVL.

The chain uses TRBV11-2 and TRBJ2-5; 9 bases are a match to TRBD2. V dropped 2 bases and J dropped 1; count of bases not matched to a gene: 5. The CDR3 is 16 residues long. Germline V lookup: CDR1 SGHAT, CDR2 FQNNGV. CDR3 sequence: CASSLRLAGSQETQYF. CDR3 DNA sequence: TGTGCCAGCAGCTTAAGGCTAGCGGGGAGCCAAGAGACCCAGTACTTC.